This is a list of T cell receptor beta chains from one sample in a study of T cell repertoires in ileal Crohn's disease. The table came from immunoSEQ multiplex PCR; TCRdb's copy has only in-frame clones and leaves some out. The sample contains roughly 8,000 clones, roughly 85% of which appear only once. Sequencing was performed on ileal tissue. These receptor sequences come from an adult with Crohn's disease. CDR3s include the opening cysteine and the closing phenylalanine or tryptophan. Fields, in order: clone size, V gene, J gene, D gene, CDR3 protein, CDR3 DNA. A D gene is named only where the DNA matches it firmly. Size values are once, few and many counts, or a class for expanded clones, and some rows have none.

size: .
V: TRBV18
J: TRBJ2-2
D: TRBD1
CDR3: CASSGKGQGNTGELFF
DNA: TGTGCCAGCTCGGGAAAGGGACAGGGGAACACCGGGGAGCTGTTTTTT

size: .
V: TRBV28
J: TRBJ1-2
D: TRBD1
CDR3: CASSLDRGSKRKGYTF
DNA: TGTGCCAGCAGTTTGGACAGGGGGTCTAAGCGTAAGGGCTACACCTTC

size: .
V: TRBV9
J: TRBJ1-3
D: .
CDR3: CASSGSHSGNTIYF
DNA: TGTGCCAGCAGCGGCTCGCACTCTGGAAACACCATATATTTT

size: .
V: TRBV5-1
J: TRBJ2-5
D: .
CDR3: CASSLGQQETQYF
DNA: TGCGCCAGCAGCTTGGGGCAGCAAGAGACCCAGTACTTC

size: few
V: TRBV27
J: TRBJ1-1
D: .
CDR3: CASSKTLMNTEAFF
DNA: TGTGCCAGCAGCAAGACTCTAATGAACACTGAAGCTTTCTTT

size: .
V: TRBV18
J: TRBJ1-1
D: .
CDR3: CASSPPGLQNTEAFF
DNA: TGTGCCAGCTCACCACCGGGACTGCAGAACACTGAAGCTTTCTTT

size: .
V: TRBV19
J: TRBJ2-5
D: .
CDR3: CASRREASQETQYF
DNA: TGTGCCAGTAGGCGGGAAGCGTCACAAGAGACCCAGTACTTC

size: few
V: TRBV7-2
J: TRBJ2-1
D: TRBD2
CDR3: CASSLGGGGNEQFF
DNA: TGTGCCAGCAGCTTAGGCGGGGGGGGCAATGAGCAGTTCTTC

size: .
V: TRBV6-1
J: TRBJ1-6
D: .
CDR3: CASSEAGPGVTKNSPLHF
DNA: TGTGCCAGCAGTGAAGCGGGCCCAGGGGTCACTAAAAATTCACCCCTCCACTTT

size: .
V: TRBV7-2
J: TRBJ1-6
D: .
CDR3: CASRRGEAPLHF
DNA: TGTGCCAGCAGGCGGGGGGAGGCACCCCTCCACTTT

size: .
V: TRBV7-7
J: TRBJ2-5
D: .
CDR3: CASSLVMGHPQETQYF
DNA: TGTGCCAGCAGCTTAGTGATGGGGCACCCCCAAGAGACCCAGTACTTC

size: .
V: TRBV28
J: TRBJ2-7
D: .
CDR3: CATRESPVGEQYF
DNA: TGTGCCACCAGGGAAAGCCCCGTCGGGGAGCAGTACTTC

size: .
V: TRBV4-2
J: TRBJ1-4
D: .
CDR3: CASSSSRAVLSTNEKLFF
DNA: TGTGCCAGCAGTTCGAGCAGGGCAGTACTATCAACTAATGAAAAACTGTTTTTT

size: .
V: TRBV2
J: TRBJ2-3
D: .
CDR3: CASRGDSRVLYF
DNA: TGTGCCAGCAGAGGCGACTCGAGAGTGCTGTATTTT

size: once
V: TRBV19
J: TRBJ1-2
D: .
CDR3: CASTSTSTANYGYTF
DNA: TGTGCCAGTACCTCCACCTCAACAGCGAACTATGGCTACACCTTC

size: .
V: TRBV7-2
J: TRBJ1-6
D: .
CDR3: CASSSTSGNSPLHF
DNA: TGTGCCAGCAGCTCGACCTCGGGGAATTCACCCCTCCACTTT

size: .
V: TRBV4-2
J: TRBJ2-7
D: .
CDR3: CASSQVGHDSLYEQYF
DNA: TGTGCCAGCAGCCAAGTAGGTCATGACAGTCTCTACGAGCAGTACTTC

size: .
V: TRBV7-3
J: TRBJ1-1
D: .
CDR3: CASSLSPDREAFF
DNA: TGTGCCAGCAGCTTAAGTCCCGACAGGGAAGCTTTCTTT

size: .
V: TRBV7-2
J: TRBJ2-1
D: .
CDR3: CASSSGSRVREQFF
DNA: TGTGCCAGCAGCTCAGGGTCCAGGGTTCGGGAGCAGTTCTTC

size: .
V: TRBV6-1
J: TRBJ1-5
D: .
CDR3: CATTLEGNQPQHF
DNA: TGTGCCACCACCCTAGAAGGAAATCAGCCCCAGCATTTT

size: .
V: TRBV6-1
J: TRBJ1-1
D: .
CDR3: CASSEEQGRPTEAFF
DNA: TGTGCCAGCAGTGAAGAGCAGGGGCGCCCCACTGAAGCTTTCTTT

size: .
V: TRBV6-4
J: TRBJ2-3
D: TRBD2
CDR3: CASSDSSGSADTQYF
DNA: TGTGCCAGCAGTGACTCGAGCGGGAGTGCAGATACGCAGTATTTT

size: .
V: TRBV5-4
J: TRBJ1-5
D: .
CDR3: CASSLSQDPGQPQHF
DNA: TGTGCCAGCAGCTTGTCCCAGGATCCGGGTCAGCCCCAGCATTTT

size: .
V: TRBV18
J: TRBJ1-1
D: .
CDR3: CASSLGQRNTEAFF
DNA: TGTGCCAGCTCACTAGGACAGAGGAACACTGAAGCTTTCTTT

size: .
V: TRBV5-4
J: TRBJ1-1
D: TRBD1
CDR3: CASSKYRGTEAFF
DNA: TGTGCCAGCAGCAAATACAGGGGGACTGAAGCTTTCTTT

size: .
V: TRBV27
J: TRBJ2-2
D: TRBD2
CDR3: CASSNGRGNTGELFF
DNA: TGTGCCAGCAGTAACGGGAGGGGGAACACCGGGGAGCTGTTTTTT

size: .
V: TRBV5-1
J: TRBJ2-1
D: .
CDR3: CASSLEAGRREQFF
DNA: TGCGCCAGCAGCTTGGAGGCAGGGAGGCGCGAGCAGTTCTTC

size: .
V: TRBV5-1
J: TRBJ2-3
D: .
CDR3: CASSSRTDTQYF
DNA: TGCGCCAGCAGCTCAAGAACAGATACGCAGTATTTT

size: .
V: TRBV5-4
J: TRBJ2-6
D: .
CDR3: CASSLGASISGANVLTF
DNA: TGTGCCAGCAGCTTAGGGGCGTCCATCTCTGGGGCCAACGTCCTGACTTTC

size: .
V: TRBV7-3
J: TRBJ2-2
D: .
CDR3: CASGRQDSVGELFF
DNA: TGTGCCAGCGGACGACAAGATTCGGTCGGGGAGCTGTTTTTT

size: .
V: TRBV28
J: TRBJ1-4
D: .
CDR3: CASSFWGPGEGNEKLFF
DNA: TGTGCCAGCAGTTTTTGGGGTCCGGGGGAGGGTAATGAAAAACTGTTTTTT

size: .
V: TRBV18
J: TRBJ1-2
D: .
CDR3: CASSPTGEGYGYTF
DNA: TGTGCCAGCTCACCGACCGGGGAGGGATATGGCTACACCTTC

size: once
V: TRBV7-3
J: TRBJ2-2
D: .
CDR3: CASSFTPSGELFF
DNA: TGTGCCAGCAGCTTTACCCCTTCCGGGGAGCTGTTTTTT

size: .
V: TRBV11-3
J: TRBJ2-2
D: .
CDR3: CASSPKGRQAKKLFF
DNA: TGTGCCAGCAGCCCCAAAGGACGGCAGGCAAAGAAGCTGTTTTTT

size: .
V: TRBV2
J: TRBJ1-1
D: .
CDR3: CASSGSVAVNTEAFF
DNA: TGTGCCAGCAGTGGATCGGTCGCGGTGAACACTGAAGCTTTCTTT

size: .
V: TRBV9
J: TRBJ1-3
D: .
CDR3: CASPGPGRNTIYF
DNA: TGTGCCAGCCCTGGACCGGGGCGAAACACCATATATTTT

size: .
V: TRBV6-4
J: TRBJ1-2
D: .
CDR3: CASSDESGNSNGYTF
DNA: TGTGCCAGCAGTGACGAATCAGGGAACTCCAATGGCTACACCTTC

size: .
V: TRBV7-9
J: TRBJ1-2
D: .
CDR3: CASSLVQDYGYTF
DNA: TGTGCCAGCAGCCTCGTTCAGGACTATGGCTACACCTTC

size: .
V: TRBV4-1
J: TRBJ2-7
D: TRBD2
CDR3: CASRTSGTLGEQYF
DNA: TGCGCCAGCAGAACTAGCGGGACTTTGGGCGAGCAGTACTTC

size: .
V: TRBV28
J: TRBJ2-1
D: TRBD1
CDR3: CASSPGTGRLGQFF
DNA: TGTGCCAGCAGTCCCGGGACAGGGCGTTTAGGGCAGTTCTTC

size: .
V: TRBV29-1
J: TRBJ2-7
D: .
CDR3: CSVGGVSSYEQYF
DNA: TGCAGCGTCGGCGGGGTTAGCTCCTACGAGCAGTACTTC

size: few
V: TRBV6-1
J: TRBJ2-7
D: TRBD2
CDR3: CASSEGEGSDEQYF
DNA: TGTGCCAGCAGTGAGGGGGAGGGATCCGACGAGCAGTACTTC

size: .
V: TRBV4-3
J: TRBJ2-1
D: .
CDR3: CASSRGWYSDNEQFF
DNA: TGCGCCAGCAGCCGAGGTTGGTACTCTGACAATGAGCAGTTCTTC

size: .
V: TRBV6-1
J: TRBJ1-1
D: .
CDR3: CASRTQEDTEAFF
DNA: TGTGCCAGCAGAACACAGGAGGACACTGAAGCTTTCTTT

size: .
V: TRBV19
J: TRBJ1-2
D: .
CDR3: CASSPGAYGYTF
DNA: TGTGCCAGTAGCCCGGGAGCCTATGGCTACACCTTC

size: .
V: TRBV7-8
J: TRBJ2-2
D: .
CDR3: CASSLEQAGFRAGELFF
DNA: TGTGCCAGCAGCTTAGAGCAGGCGGGGTTTAGGGCCGGGGAGCTGTTTTTT

size: .
V: TRBV28
J: TRBJ1-5
D: .
CDR3: CASSFLSLGQPQHF
DNA: TGTGCCAGCAGTTTTCTAAGCTTAGGACAGCCCCAGCATTTT

size: .
V: TRBV6-6
J: TRBJ2-3
D: .
CDR3: CASRSASGTGDTQYF
DNA: TGTGCCAGCAGGAGCGCTAGTGGAACGGGAGATACGCAGTATTTT